This TCR beta chain originates from a study of chemoradiotherapy in HPV16-positive cancers. As for the study in general: Candidate HPV-specific T-cell clones and common TCR motifs came from functional assays in two HPV16-positive patients.

The CDR3 spans 18 residues. Per the germline V gene, CDR1 is KGHSH and CDR2 is LQKENI. Trimming removed 0 bases from V and 5 bases from J, with 22 bases in between. Assay used: immunoSEQ multiplex PCR; TCRdb lists only in-frame clones, some missing. This table has roughly 28,000 clones, roughly 82% appearing once. The sequence was obtained from a human donor with HPV-associated anogenital cancer. This material consisted of blood, taken from a patient who underwent chemoradiotherapy. The rearrangement links TRBV18 to TRBJ1-1; D ambiguous. This CDR3 is CASSPPDEIRSLDTEAFF. The CDR3 DNA sequence: TGTGCCAGCTCACCACCGGATGAGATCAGATCGTTGGATACTGAAGCTTTCTTT. The entire variable domain, with the rest obtained from reference TRBV18 and TRBJ1-1, is as follows: NAGVMQNPRHLVRRRGQEARLRCSPMKGHSHVYWYRQLPEEGLKFMVYLQKENIIDESGMPKERFSAEFPKEGPSILRIQQVVRGDSAAYFCASSPPDEIRSLDTEAFFGQGTRLTVV.